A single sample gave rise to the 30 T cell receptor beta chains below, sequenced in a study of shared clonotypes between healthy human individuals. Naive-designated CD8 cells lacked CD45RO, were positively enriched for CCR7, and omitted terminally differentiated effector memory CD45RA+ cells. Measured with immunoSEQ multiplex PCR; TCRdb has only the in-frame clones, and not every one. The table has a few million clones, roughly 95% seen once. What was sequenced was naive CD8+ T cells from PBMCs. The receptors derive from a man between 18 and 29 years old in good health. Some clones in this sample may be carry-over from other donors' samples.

The CDR3 DNA follows: TGTGCCAGCAGCCACCTCCGTTTGGGAGACGAGCAGTACTTC. This gives the protein CASSHLRLGDEQYF. The chain couples TRBV4-2 to TRBJ2-7; tentatively, D is TRBD2 (5 bases). This CDR3 spans 14 amino acids. Trimming cost V 3 bases and J 5 bases, with 14 bases left between them. The germline V gene encodes CDR1 LGHNA and CDR2 YNFKEQ.

CDR3 sequence (DNA): TGTGCCAGCAGCGTAAAATCTAGCGGGGAGCGCACAGATACGCAGTATTTT. Protein sequence: CASSVKSSGERTDTQYF. The chain links TRBV9 to TRBJ2-3; 9 bases map to TRBD2. Germline V gene lookup returns CDR1 SGDLS and CDR2 YYNGEE. The CDR3 runs to 17 residues. V gave up 1 base and J gave up 1 base; unmatched junction bases: 7.

The CDR3 DNA reads as TGTGCCAGCAGTTTATGGAACCCTTACAAGAACACCGGGGAGCTGTTTTTT. Its protein product is CASSLWNPYKNTGELFF. The chain couples TRBV27 to TRBJ2-2; D gene uncertain. Trimming pared 1 base from V and 1 base from J, leaving 13 bases between. The germline gives CDR1 MNHEY, CDR2 SMNVEV (reference sequence). This CDR3 region has 17 residues.

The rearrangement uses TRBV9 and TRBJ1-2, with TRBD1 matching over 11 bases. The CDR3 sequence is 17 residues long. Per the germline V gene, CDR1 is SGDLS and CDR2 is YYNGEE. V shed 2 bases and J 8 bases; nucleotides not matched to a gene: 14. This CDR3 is CASSVGTGGMRFGGYTF. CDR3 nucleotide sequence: TGTGCCAGCAGCGTCGGGACAGGGGGAATGCGGTTTGGAGGCTACACCTTC.

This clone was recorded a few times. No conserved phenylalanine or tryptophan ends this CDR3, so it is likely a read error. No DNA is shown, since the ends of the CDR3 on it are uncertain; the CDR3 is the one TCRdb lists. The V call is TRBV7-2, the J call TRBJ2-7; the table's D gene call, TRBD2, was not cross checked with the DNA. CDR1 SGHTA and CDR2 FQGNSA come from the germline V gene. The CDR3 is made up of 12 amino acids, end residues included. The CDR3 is CASSSMDGITFS.

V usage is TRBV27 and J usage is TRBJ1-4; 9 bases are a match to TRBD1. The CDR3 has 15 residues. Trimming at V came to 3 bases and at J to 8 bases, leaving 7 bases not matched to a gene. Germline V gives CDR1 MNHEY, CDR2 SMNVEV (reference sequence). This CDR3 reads CASSFSQGAFEKLFF. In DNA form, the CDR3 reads TGTGCCAGCAGTTTTTCACAGGGGGCGTTCGAAAAACTGTTTTTT.

CDR3 sequence: CASSAGTSGRDGELFF. Here the CDR3 DNA reads TGCGCCAGCAGTGCCGGGACTAGCGGGAGGGACGGGGAGCTGTTTTTT. This chain links TRBV10-1 with TRBJ2-2; TRBD2 matches at 16 bases. CDR1 and CDR2 from the germline V gene are WNHNN and SYGVQD (reference sequence). This CDR3 is 16 amino acids long. V shed 4 bases, J shed 7 bases, and the junction held 3 bases outside the gene matches.

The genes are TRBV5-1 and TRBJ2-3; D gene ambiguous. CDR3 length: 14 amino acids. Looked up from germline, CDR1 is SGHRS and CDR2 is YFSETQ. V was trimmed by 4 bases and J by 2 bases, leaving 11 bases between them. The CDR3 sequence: CASSLRFLTDTQYF. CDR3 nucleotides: TGCGCCAGCAGCCTCCGGTTTCTCACAGATACGCAGTATTTT. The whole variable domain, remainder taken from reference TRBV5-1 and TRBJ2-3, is KAGVTQTPRYLIKTRGQQVTLSCSPISGHRSVSWYQQTPGQGLQFLFEYFSETQRNKGNFPGRFSGRQFSNSRSEMNVSTLELGDSALYLCASSLRFLTDTQYFGPGTRLTVL.

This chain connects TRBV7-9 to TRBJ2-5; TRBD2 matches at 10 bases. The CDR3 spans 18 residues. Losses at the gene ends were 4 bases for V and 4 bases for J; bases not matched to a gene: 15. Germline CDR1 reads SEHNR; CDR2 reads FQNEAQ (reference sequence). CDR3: CASSSLGAGGPPRETQYF. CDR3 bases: TGTGCCAGCAGCTCCCTAGGAGCGGGAGGGCCTCCCCGAGAGACCCAGTACTTC.

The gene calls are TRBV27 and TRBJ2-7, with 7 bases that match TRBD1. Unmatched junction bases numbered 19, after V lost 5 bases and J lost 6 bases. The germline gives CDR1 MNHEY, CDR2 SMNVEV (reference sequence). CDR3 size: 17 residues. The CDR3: CASSQPQATGMDVEQYF. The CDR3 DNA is TGTGCCAGCAGTCAACCCCAAGCGACAGGGATGGATGTCGAGCAGTACTTC.

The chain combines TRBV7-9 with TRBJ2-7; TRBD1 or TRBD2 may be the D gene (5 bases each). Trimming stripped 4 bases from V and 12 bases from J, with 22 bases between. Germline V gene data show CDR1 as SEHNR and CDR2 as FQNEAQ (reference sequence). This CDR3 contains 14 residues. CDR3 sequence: CASSSGTDPYIRYF. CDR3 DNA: TGTGCCAGCAGCTCAGGGACCGATCCCTACATTCGGTACTTC.

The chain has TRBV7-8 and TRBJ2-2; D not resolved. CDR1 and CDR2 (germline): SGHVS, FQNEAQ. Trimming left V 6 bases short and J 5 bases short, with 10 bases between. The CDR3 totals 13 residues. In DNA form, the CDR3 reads TGTGCCAGCAGTGCTAGTCAAACCGGGGAGCTGTTTTTT. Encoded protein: CASSASQTGELFF.

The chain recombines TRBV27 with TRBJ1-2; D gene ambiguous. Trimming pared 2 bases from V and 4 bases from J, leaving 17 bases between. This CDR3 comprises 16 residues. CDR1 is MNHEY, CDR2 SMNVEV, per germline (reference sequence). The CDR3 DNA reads TGTGCCAGCAGTTTAAATCCTCGCGACCGGGGCTATGGCTACACCTTC. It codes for CASSLNPRDRGYGYTF.

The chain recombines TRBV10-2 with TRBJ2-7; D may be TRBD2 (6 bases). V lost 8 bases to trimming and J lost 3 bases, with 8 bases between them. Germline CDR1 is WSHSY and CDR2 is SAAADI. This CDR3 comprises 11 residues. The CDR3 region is CASRDFYEQYF. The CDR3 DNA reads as TGCGCCAGCCGGGACTTCTACGAGCAGTACTTC.

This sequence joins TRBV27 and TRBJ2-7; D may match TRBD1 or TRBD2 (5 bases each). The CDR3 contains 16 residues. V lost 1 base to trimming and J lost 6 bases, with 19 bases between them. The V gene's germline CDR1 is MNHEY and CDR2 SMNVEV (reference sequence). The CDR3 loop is CASSLYPGRRGSEQYF. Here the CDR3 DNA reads TGTGCCAGCAGTTTATACCCGGGACGGAGAGGCTCCGAGCAGTACTTC.

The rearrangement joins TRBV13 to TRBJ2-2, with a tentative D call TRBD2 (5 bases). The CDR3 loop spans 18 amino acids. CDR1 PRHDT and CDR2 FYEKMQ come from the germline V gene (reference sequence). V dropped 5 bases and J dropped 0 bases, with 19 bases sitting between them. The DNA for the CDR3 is TGTGCCAGCAGCCCGCTCCGCATGGGGAGAGCGAACACCGGGGAGCTGTTTTTT. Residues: CASSPLRMGRANTGELFF.

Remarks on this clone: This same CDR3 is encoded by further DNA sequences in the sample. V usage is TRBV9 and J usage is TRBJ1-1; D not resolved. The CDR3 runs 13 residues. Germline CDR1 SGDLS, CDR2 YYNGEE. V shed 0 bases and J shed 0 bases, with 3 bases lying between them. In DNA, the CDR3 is TGTGCCAGCAGCGTAGAACTGAACACTGAAGCTTTCTTT. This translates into CASSVELNTEAFF.

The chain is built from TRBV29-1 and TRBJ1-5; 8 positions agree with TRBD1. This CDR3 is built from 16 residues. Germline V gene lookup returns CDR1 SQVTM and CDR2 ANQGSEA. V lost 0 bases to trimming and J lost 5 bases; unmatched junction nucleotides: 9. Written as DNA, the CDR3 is TGCAGCGTTGAAGATCGCTTCCAGGGGGCTGATCAGCCCCAGCATTTT. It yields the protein CSVEDRFQGADQPQHF.

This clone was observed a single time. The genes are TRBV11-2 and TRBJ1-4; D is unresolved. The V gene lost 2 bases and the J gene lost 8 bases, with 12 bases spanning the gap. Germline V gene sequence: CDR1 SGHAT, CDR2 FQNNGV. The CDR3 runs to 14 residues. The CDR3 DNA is TGTGCCAGCAGCTTATGGGTTGGAGGGGAAAAACTGTTTTTT. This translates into CASSLWVGGEKLFF.

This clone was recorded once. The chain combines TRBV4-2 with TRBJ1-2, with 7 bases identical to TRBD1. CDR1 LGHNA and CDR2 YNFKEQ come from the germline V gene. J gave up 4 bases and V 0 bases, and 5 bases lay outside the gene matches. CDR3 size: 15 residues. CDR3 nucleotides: TGTGCCAGCAGCCAAGAGGTGACAGGGTTCTATGGCTACACCTTC. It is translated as CASSQEVTGFYGYTF.

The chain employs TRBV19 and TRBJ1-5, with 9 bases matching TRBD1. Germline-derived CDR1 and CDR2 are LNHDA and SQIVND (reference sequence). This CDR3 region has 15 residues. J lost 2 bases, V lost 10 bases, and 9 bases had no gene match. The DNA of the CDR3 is TGTGCCACCGCATTGACAGGGGGTGGCAATCAGCCCCAGCATTTT. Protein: CATALTGGGNQPQHF.

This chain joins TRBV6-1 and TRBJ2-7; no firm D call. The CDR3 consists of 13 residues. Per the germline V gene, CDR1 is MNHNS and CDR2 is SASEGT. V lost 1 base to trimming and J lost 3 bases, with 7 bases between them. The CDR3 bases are TGTGCCAGCAGTGAAGTCCGAGACTACGAGCAGTACTTC. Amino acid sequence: CASSEVRDYEQYF.

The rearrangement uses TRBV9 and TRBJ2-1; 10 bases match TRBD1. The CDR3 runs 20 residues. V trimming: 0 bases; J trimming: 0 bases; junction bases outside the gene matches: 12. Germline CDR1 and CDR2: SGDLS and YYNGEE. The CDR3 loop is CASSVVPGTGAPPSYNEQFF. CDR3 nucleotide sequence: TGTGCCAGCAGCGTAGTCCCCGGGACAGGGGCCCCACCCTCCTACAATGAGCAGTTCTTC.

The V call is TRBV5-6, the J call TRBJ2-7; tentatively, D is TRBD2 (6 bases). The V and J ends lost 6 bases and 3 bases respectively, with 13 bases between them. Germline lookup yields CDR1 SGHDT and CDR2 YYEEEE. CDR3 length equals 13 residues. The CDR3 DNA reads TGTGCCAGCATGGGGGGTCCTGGCTACGAGCAGTACTTC. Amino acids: CASMGGPGYEQYF.

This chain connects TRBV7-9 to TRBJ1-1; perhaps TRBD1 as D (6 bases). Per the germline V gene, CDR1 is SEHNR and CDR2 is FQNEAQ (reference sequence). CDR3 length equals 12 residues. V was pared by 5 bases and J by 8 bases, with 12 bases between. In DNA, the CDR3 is TGTGCCAGCAGCCCGGGGACACGGGAAGCTTTCTTT. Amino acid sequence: CASSPGTREAFF.

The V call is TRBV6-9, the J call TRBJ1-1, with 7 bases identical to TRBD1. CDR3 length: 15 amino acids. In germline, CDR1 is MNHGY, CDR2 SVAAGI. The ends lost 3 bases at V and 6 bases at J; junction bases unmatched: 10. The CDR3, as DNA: TGTGCCAGCAGTTACCAAGACAGGGCCGCGGCTGAAGCTTTCTTT. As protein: CASSYQDRAAAEAFF.

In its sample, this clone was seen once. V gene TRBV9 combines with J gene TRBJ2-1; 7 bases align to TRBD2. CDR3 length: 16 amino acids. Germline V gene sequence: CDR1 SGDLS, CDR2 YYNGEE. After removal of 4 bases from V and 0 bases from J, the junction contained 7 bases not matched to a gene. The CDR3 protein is CASSTLAESSYNEQFF. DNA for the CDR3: TGTGCCAGCAGCACCCTAGCGGAGAGCTCCTACAATGAGCAGTTCTTC.

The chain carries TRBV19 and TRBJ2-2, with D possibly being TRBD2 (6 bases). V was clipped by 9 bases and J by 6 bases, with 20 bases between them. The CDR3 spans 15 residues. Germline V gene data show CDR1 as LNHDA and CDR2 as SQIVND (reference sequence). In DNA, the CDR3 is TGTGCCAGCCGACCTGGGGAGGTGGGAGCCGGGGAGCTGTTTTTT. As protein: CASRPGEVGAGELFF.

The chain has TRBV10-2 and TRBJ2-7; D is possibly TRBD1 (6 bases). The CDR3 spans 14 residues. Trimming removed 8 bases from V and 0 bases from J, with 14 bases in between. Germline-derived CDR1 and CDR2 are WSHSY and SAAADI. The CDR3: CASAAGAASYEQYF. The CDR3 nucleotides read TGCGCCAGCGCGGCAGGGGCCGCCTCCTACGAGCAGTACTTC.

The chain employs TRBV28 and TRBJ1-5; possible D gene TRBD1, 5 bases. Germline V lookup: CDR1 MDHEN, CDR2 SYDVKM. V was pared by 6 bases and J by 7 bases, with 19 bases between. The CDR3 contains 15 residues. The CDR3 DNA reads TGTGCCAGCAGCTTTTGGGGCCCCGAGGAACAGCCCCAGCATTTT. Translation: CASSFWGPEEQPQHF.